This TCR beta chain originates from a study of shared clonotypes between healthy human individuals. Remarks on this clone: Antigen: not known.

The repertoire was sequenced with immunoSEQ multiplex PCR; TCRdb's copy has only in-frame clones and lacks some. Here the sample spans 760,000 or so clones, 96% being singletons. Broader study findings: Larger richness was generally estimated for naive than memory subsets. The authors sampled blood alone, and tissue repertoires likely differ.

Naive-designated CD8 cells lacked CD45RO, were positively enriched for CCR7, and omitted terminally differentiated effector memory CD45RA+ cells. There were no recent acute infections or vaccinations among the donors, who were healthy HIV-negative adults. This CDR3 has 16 amino acids. The germline V gene encodes CDR1 SGHDN and CDR2 FVKESK. V gave up 1 base and J gave up 1 base; unmatched junction bases: 6. The chain joins TRBV14 to TRBJ2-5; TRBD2 matches at 7 bases. This clonotype originated in a young man in good health. The sequencing input was naive CD8+ T cells sorted from blood. The CDR3 is CASSQGTSRGQETQYF. The CDR3 DNA follows: TGTGCCAGCAGCCAAGGGACTAGTAGGGGCCAAGAGACCCAGTACTTC. The full variable domain, completed using reference TRBV14 and TRBJ2-5, is EAGVTQFPSHSVIEKGQTVTLRCDPISGHDNLYWYRRVMGKEIKFLLHFVKESKQDESGMPNNRFLAERTGGTYSTLKVQPAELEDSGVYFCASSQGTSRGQETQYFGPGTRLLVL.